This TCR beta chain was sequenced during a study of T cells after yellow fever vaccination. As for the study in general: Each low-cell-number fraction was prepared by means of SMART-Seq v4 Ultra Low Input.

Using its own MiXCR run on the 5' RACE reads, TCRdb lists one record per CDR3 protein. This table holds approximately 300,000 distinct CDR3 sequences, 9.5% to 12% found once. Trimming left V 2 bases short and J 7 bases short, with 9 bases between. CDR1 DFQATT and CDR2 SNEGSKA come from the germline V gene (reference sequence). The CDR3 has 12 amino acids. To note about this clonotype: As yet, its antigen is unknown.

Study results and caveats: Secondary responses were weaker yet peaked faster, day 5 versus 15. Most clones from primary vaccination were detected again post-booster (about 95% CD4, roughly 90% CD8).

The rearrangement links TRBV20-1 to TRBJ1-5; D might be TRBD1 (5 bases). The TCR sequence derives from a man between 18 and 35 years old who received the YFV17D yellow fever vaccine. Material: CD4+ T cells sorted from PBMCs, obtained 45 days after the yellow fever booster vaccination. CDR3 coding DNA: TGCAGTGCTAGACGGGGGGAACAGCCCCAGCATTTT. Translation gives CSARRGEQPQHF.